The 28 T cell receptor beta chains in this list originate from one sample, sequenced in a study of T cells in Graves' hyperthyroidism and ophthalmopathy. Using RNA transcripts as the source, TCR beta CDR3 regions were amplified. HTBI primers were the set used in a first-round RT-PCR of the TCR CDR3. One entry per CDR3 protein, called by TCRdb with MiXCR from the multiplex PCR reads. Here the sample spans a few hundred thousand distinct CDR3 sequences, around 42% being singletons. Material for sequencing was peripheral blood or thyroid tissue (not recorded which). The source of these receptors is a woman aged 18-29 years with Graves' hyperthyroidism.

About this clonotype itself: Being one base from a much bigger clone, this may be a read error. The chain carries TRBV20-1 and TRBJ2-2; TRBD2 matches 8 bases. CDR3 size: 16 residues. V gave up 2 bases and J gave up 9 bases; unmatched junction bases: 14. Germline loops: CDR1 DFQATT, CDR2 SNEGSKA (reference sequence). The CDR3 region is CSARFPRGGKTRELFF. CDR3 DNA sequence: TGCAGTGCTAGATTTCCTCGGGGGGGGAAAACGAGGGAGCTGTTTTTT.

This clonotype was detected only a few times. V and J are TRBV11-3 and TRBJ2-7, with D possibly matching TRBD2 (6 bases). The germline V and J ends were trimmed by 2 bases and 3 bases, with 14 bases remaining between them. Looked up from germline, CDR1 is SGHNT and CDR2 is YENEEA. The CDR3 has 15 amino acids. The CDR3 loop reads CASSLSRVGGYEQYF. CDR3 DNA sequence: TGTGCCAGCAGCTTATCCAGGGTCGGGGGCTACGAGCAGTACTTC.

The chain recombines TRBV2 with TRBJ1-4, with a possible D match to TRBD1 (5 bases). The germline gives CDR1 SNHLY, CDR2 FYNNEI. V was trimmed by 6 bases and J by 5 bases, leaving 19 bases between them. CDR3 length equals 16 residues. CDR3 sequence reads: CASSRRGGGGNEKLFF. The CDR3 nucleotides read TGTGCCAGCAGCCGCCGGGGGGGGGGGGGAAATGAAAAACTGTTTTTT.

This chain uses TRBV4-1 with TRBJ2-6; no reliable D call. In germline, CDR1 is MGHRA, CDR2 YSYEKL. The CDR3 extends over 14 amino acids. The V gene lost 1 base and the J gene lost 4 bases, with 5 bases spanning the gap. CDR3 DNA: TGCGCCAGCAGCCAAGTGGCGGGGGCCAACGTCCTGACTTTC. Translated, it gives CASSQVAGANVLTF.

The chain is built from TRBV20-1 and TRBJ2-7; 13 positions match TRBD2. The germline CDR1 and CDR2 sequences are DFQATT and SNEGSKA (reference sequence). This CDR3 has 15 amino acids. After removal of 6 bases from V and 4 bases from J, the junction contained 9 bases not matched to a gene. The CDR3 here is CSAGLAGEPTYEQYF. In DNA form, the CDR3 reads TGCAGTGCCGGACTAGCGGGAGAACCCACGTACGAGCAGTACTTC.

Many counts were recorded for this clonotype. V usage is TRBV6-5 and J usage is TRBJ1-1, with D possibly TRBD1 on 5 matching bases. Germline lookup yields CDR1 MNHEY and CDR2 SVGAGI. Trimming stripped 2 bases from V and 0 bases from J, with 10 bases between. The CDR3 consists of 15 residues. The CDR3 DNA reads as TGTGCCAGCAGTTACGGGACCATACTGAACACTGAAGCTTTCTTT. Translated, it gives CASSYGTILNTEAFF.

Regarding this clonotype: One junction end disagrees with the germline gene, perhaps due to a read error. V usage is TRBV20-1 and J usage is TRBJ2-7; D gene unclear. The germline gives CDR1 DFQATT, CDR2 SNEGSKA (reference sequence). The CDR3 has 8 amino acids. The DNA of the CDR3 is TGCAGTGCTAGAGATCTAGGATGG. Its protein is CSARDLGW.

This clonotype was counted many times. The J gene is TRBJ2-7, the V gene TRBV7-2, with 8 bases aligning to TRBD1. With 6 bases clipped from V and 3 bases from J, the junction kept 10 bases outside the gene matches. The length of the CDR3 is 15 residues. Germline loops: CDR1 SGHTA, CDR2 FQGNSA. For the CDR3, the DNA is TGTGCCAGCAGTTTCTCCTCCGGGACAGGCTACGAGCAGTACTTC. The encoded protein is CASSFSSGTGYEQYF.

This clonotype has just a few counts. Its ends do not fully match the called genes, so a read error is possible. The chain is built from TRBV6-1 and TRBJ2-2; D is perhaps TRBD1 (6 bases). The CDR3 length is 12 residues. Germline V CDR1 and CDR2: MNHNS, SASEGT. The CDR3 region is CASSEAQGGLFF. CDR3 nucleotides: TGTGCCAGCAGTGAAGCCCAAGGGGGGCTGTTTTTT.

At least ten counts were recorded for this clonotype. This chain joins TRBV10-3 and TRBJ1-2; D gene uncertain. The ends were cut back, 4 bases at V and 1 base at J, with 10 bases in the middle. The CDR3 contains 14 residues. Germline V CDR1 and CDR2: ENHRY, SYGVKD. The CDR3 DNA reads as TGTGCCATCAGTGTAAGGCGGGATAACTATGGCTACACCTTC. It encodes CAISVRRDNYGYTF.

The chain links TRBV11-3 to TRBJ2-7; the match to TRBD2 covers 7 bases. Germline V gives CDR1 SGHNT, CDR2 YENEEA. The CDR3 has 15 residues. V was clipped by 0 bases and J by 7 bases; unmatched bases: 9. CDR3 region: CASSLEGGIGNEQYF. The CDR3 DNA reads TGTGCCAGCAGCTTAGAGGGAGGGATTGGGAATGAGCAGTACTTC.

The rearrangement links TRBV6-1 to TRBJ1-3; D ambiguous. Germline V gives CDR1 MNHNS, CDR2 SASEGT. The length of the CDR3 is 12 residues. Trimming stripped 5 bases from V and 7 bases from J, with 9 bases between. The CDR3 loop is CASSPDLNTIYF. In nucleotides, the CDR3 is TGTGCCAGCAGTCCCGACTTGAACACCATATATTTT.

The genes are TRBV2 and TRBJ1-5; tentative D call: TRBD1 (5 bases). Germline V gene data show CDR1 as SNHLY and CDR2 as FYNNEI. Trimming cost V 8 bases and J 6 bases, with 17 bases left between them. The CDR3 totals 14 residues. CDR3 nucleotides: TGTGCCAGCCAGTCGAGGGGATTGGGTCAGCCCCAGCATTTT. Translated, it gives CASQSRGLGQPQHF.

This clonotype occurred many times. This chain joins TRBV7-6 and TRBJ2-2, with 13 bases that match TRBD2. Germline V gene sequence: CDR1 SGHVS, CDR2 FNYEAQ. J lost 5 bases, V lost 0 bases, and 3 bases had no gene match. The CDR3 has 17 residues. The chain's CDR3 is CASSLALAGGQTGELFF. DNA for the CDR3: TGTGCCAGCAGCTTAGCACTAGCGGGAGGGCAAACCGGGGAGCTGTTTTTT.

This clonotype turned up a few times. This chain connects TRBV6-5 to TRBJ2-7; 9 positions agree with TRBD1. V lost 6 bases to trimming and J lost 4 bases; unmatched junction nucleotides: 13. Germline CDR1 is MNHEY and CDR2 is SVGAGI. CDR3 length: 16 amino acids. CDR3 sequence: CASSRGPGTGSYEQYF. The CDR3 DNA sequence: TGTGCCAGCAGCCGGGGGCCCGGGACAGGGTCGTACGAGCAGTACTTC.

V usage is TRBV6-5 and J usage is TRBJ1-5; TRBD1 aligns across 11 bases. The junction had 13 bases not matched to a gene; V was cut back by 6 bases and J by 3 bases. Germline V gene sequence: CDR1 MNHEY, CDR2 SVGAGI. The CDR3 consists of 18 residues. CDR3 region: CASRILSRDRGDNQPQHF. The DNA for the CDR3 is TGTGCCAGCAGAATACTGTCCCGGGACAGGGGGGACAATCAGCCCCAGCATTTT.

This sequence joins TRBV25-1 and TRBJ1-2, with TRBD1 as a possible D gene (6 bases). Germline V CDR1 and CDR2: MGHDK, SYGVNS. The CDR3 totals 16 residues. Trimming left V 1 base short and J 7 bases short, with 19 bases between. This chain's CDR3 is CASSELEPGQLCGYTF. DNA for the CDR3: TGTGCCAGCAGTGAATTAGAACCGGGACAACTTTGTGGCTACACCTTC.

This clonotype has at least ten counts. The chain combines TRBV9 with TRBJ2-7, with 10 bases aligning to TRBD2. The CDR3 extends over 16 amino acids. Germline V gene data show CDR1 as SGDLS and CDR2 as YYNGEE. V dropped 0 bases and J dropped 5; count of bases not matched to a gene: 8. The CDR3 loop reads CASSVGLAGAGHEQYF. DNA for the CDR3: TGTGCCAGCAGCGTAGGGCTAGCGGGAGCAGGCCACGAGCAGTACTTC.

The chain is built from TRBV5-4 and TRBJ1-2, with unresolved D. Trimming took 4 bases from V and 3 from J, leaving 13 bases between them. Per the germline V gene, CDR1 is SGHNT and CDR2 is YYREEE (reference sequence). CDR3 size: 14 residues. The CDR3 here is CASSPEEHDYGYTF. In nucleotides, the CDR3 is TGTGCCAGCAGCCCGGAGGAACACGACTATGGCTACACCTTC.

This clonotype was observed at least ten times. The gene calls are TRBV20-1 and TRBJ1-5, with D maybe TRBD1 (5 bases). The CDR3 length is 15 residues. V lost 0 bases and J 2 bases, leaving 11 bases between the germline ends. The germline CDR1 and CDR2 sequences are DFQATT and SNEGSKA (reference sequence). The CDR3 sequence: CSARDAGMGNQPQHF. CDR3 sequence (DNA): TGCAGTGCTAGAGATGCAGGGATGGGCAATCAGCCCCAGCATTTT.

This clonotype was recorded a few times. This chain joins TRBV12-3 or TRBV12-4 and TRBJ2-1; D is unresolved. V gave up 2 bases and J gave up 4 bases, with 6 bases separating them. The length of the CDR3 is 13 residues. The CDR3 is CASSLRLYNEQFF. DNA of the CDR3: TGTGCCAGCAGTTTACGTCTATACAATGAGCAGTTCTTC.

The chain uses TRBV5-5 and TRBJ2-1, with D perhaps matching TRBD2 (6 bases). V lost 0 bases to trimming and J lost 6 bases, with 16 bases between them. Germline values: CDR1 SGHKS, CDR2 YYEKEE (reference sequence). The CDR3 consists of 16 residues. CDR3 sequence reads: CASSLASGVPVNEQFF. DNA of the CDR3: TGTGCCAGCAGCTTGGCCTCGGGAGTACCTGTCAATGAGCAGTTCTTC.

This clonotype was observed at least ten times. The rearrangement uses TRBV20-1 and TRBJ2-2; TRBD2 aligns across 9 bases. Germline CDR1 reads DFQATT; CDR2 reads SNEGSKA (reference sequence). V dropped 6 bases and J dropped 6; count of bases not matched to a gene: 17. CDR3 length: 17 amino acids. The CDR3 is CSAATAYSGSPAGELFF. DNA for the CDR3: TGCAGTGCCGCCACCGCTTATAGCGGGAGTCCCGCCGGGGAGCTGTTTTTT.

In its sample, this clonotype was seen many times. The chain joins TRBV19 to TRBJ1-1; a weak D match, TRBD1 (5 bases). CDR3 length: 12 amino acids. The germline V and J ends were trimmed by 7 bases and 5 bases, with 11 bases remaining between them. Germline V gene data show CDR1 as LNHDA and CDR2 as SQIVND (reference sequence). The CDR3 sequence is CASTPGWTEAFF. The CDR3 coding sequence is TGTGCCAGTACCCCAGGGTGGACTGAAGCTTTCTTT.

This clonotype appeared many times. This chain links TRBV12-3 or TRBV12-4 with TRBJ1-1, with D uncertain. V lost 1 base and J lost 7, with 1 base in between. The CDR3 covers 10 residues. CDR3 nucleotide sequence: TGTGCCAGCAGTTTAGATGAAGCTTTCTTT. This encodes CASSLDEAFF.

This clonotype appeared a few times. DNA of the CDR3: TGTGCCAGTACCCTAGGAGGGACAGAGGCCTCCATATATTTT. This encodes CASTLGGTEASIYF. V gene TRBV19 combines with J gene TRBJ1-3; TRBD1 agrees at 7 bases. Germline loops: CDR1 LNHDA, CDR2 SQIVND (reference sequence). CDR3 size: 14 residues. V shed 7 bases, J shed 11 bases, and the junction held 14 bases outside the gene matches.

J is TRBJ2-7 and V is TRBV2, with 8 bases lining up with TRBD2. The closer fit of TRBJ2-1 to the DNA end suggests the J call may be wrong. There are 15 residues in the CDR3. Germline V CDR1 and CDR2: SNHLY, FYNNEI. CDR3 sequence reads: CASGAGGLAYNEQFF. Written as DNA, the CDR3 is TGTGCCAGCGGGGCCGGGGGACTAGCCTACAATGAGCAGTTCTTC.

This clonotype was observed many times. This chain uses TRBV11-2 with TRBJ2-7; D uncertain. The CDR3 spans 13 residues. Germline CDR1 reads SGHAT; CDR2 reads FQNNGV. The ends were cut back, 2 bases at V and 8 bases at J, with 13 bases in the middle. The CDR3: CASSLNSRVQQYF. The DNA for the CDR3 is TGTGCCAGCAGCTTAAACAGTAGGGTACAGCAGTACTTC.